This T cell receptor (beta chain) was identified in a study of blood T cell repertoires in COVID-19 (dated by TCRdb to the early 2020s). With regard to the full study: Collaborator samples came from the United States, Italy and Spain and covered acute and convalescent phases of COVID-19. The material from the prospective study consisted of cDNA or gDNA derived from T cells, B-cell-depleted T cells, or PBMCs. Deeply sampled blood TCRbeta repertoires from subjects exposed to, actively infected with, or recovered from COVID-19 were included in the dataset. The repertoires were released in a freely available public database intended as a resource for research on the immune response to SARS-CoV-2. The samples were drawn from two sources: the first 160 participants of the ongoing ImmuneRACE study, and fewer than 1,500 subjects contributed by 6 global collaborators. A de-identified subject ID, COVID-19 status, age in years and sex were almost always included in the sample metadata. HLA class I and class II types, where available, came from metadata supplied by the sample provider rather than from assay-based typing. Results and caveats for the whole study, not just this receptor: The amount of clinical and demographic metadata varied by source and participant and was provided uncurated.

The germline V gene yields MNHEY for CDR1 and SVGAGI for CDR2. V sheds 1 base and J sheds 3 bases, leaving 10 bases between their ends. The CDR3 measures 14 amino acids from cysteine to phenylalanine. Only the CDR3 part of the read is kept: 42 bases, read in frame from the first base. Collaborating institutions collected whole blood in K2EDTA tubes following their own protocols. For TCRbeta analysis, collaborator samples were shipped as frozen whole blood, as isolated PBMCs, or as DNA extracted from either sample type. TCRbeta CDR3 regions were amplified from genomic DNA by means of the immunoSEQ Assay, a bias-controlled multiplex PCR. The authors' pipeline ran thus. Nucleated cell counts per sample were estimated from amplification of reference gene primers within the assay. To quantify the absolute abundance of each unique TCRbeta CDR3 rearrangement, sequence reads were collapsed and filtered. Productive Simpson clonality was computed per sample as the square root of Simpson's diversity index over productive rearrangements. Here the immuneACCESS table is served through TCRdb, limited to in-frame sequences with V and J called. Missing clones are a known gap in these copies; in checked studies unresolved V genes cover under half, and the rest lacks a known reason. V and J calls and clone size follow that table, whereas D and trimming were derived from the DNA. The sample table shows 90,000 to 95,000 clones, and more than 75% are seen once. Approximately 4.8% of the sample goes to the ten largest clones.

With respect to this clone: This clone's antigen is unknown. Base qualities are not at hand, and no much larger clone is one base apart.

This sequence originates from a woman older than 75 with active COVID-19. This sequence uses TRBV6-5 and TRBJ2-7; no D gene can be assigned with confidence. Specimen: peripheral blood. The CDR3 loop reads CASSYFGSGYEQYF. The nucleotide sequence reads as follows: TGTGCCAGCAGTTACTTTGGTTCGGGCTACGAGCAGTACTTC.